These 22 T cell receptor beta chains were all obtained from the same sample, sequenced in a study of sequential checkpoint blockade in melanoma. Method: immunoSEQ multiplex PCR; TCRdb's copy keeps in-frame clones and lacks some. The sample holds about 1,400 clones, about 25% seen once. Noted treatment: randomized to nivolumab then ipilimumab (arm A) or the reverse (arm B). The input for sequencing was tumor tissue (inferred from file names), taken from a patient given nivolumab and ipilimumab in sequence. These receptors all stem from a human donor with melanoma.

Judged by abundance, this clone is medium-sized. The genes are TRBV6-8 and TRBJ2-7; 10 positions agree with TRBD2. In germline, CDR1 is MNHGY, CDR2 SAAAGT. There are 15 residues in the CDR3. J gave up 4 bases and V 5 bases, and 8 bases lay outside the gene matches. The CDR3 DNA reads as TGTGCCAGCAGTATCCAGCGGGAGGGCTGGTACGAGCAGTACTTC. Translating gives CASSIQREGWYEQYF.

In this sample, this clone turned up a few times. DNA for the CDR3: TGTGCCAGCAGTTACGTGTCGTCGGGACTCCCGTACTTC. Protein: CASSYVSSGLPYF. The genes are TRBV6-8 and TRBJ2-7, with D possibly TRBD2 on 6 matching bases. V was pared by 2 bases and J by 12 bases, with 17 bases between. Germline loops: CDR1 MNHGY, CDR2 SAAAGT. The CDR3 covers 13 residues.

This clone came up a few times. V and J are TRBV6-7 and TRBJ2-1, with TRBD2 identical over 10 bases. TRBV6-7 is placed among ORFs of uncertain function. The V segment lost 4 bases and the J segment 8 bases; nucleotides outside the gene matches: 5. The CDR3 runs 14 residues. CDR3 coding DNA: TGTGCCAGCAGTTTAGCGGGAGGATCGGATGAGCAGTTCTTC. This gives the protein CASSLAGGSDEQFF.

The chain recombines TRBV16 with TRBJ1-2; D uncertain. The V gene lost 4 bases and the J gene lost 1 base, with 16 bases spanning the gap. CDR3 length: 16 amino acids. Germline V CDR1 and CDR2: KGHSY, FQNENV. The CDR3 sequence: CASSPIGPVGNYGYTF. CDR3 nucleotide sequence: TGTGCCAGCAGCCCCATAGGGCCGGTCGGTAACTATGGCTACACCTTC.

The V call is TRBV15, the J call TRBJ1-2; weak D call: TRBD1 (5 bases). Trimming removed 1 base from V and 8 bases from J, with 14 bases in between. Germline CDR1 reads LNHNV; CDR2 reads YYDKDF (reference sequence). This CDR3 contains 14 residues. The CDR3 here is CATSRAGLTDGYTF. The CDR3, as DNA: TGTGCCACCAGCAGAGCGGGGCTAACCGACGGCTACACCTTC.

The sample holds a few counts of this clone. The chain recombines TRBV10-3 with TRBJ1-1; a weak D match, TRBD1 (6 bases). Germline V lookup: CDR1 ENHRY, CDR2 SYGVKD. CDR3 length: 14 residues. The V end lost 7 bases, the J end lost 3 bases, and 15 bases lay between the germline ends. Here the CDR3 DNA reads TGTGCCATCAAGAATACGGGGGCGGACACTGAAGCTTTCTTT. Protein sequence: CAIKNTGADTEAFF.

This clone was detected only a few times. The J gene is TRBJ2-1, the V gene TRBV11-3, with unresolved D. Trimming pared 3 bases from V and 1 base from J, leaving 10 bases between. Germline-derived CDR1 and CDR2 are SGHNT and YENEEA. CDR3 length: 15 amino acids. CDR3 sequence reads: CASSLVGFSYNEQFF. The CDR3 bases are TGTGCCAGCAGCTTGGTAGGATTTTCCTACAATGAGCAGTTCTTC.

This clone has a handful of counts. This chain joins TRBV5-1 and TRBJ2-5; 7 bases are a match to TRBD2. Germline V gives CDR1 SGHRS, CDR2 YFSETQ. The V segment lost 0 bases and the J segment 2 bases; nucleotides outside the gene matches: 7. CDR3 size: 16 residues. The CDR3 sequence: CASSLAWRELQETQYF. The CDR3 region has the DNA TGCGCCAGCAGCTTGGCCTGGCGGGAGCTACAAGAGACCCAGTACTTC.

This rearrangement joins TRBV11-3 to TRBJ2-5; 13 positions match TRBD2. Trimming removed 5 bases from V and 5 bases from J; junction bases left unmatched: 5. CDR1 is SGHNT, CDR2 YENEEA, per germline. The CDR3 is 15 amino acids. CDR3 DNA: TGTGCCAGCAGCAGGACTAGCGGGAGTTTGGAGACCCAGTACTTC. Translating gives CASSRTSGSLETQYF.

The CDR3 nucleotides read TGCGCCAGCACCTGGGTAGGCAATCAGCCCCAGCATTTT. Amino acid sequence: CASTWVGNQPQHF. This chain connects TRBV23-1 to TRBJ1-5; D gene unclear. TRBV23-1 qualifies as an ORF whose function is uncertain. The ends were cut back, 7 bases at V and 2 bases at J, with 9 bases in the middle. This CDR3 comprises 13 residues.

In this sample, this clone turned up a few times. The CDR3 DNA follows: TGTGCCAGCAACGGGGGTTCTGGCGGGAGAGTAGCTGAGCAGTTCTTC. The encoded protein is CASNGGSGGRVAEQFF. V and J are TRBV6-8 and TRBJ2-1; 7 bases match TRBD2. Germline V gene sequence: CDR1 MNHGY, CDR2 SAAAGT. The CDR3 covers 16 residues. Losses at the gene ends were 7 bases for V and 9 bases for J; bases not matched to a gene: 18.

The chain joins TRBV5-1 to TRBJ1-1; possibly TRBD1 for D (6 bases). V dropped 0 bases and J dropped 5 bases, with 14 bases sitting between them. Germline assignment: CDR1 SGHRS and CDR2 YFSETQ. The CDR3 covers 15 residues. The CDR3: CASSLGEGGNTEAFF. The CDR3, as DNA: TGCGCCAGCAGCTTGGGGGAAGGGGGAAATACTGAAGCTTTCTTT.

The DNA of the CDR3 is TGTGCCAGCAGTACGGAGAGGGCGCAATCGGAGACCCAGTACTTC. As protein: CASSTERAQSETQYF. The rearrangement links TRBV9 to TRBJ2-5; a weak D match, TRBD2 (5 bases). The V end lost 5 bases, the J end lost 5 bases, and 19 bases lay between the germline ends. Germline CDR1 SGDLS, CDR2 YYNGEE. This CDR3 region has 15 residues.

V usage is TRBV6-8 and J usage is TRBJ2-3, with 9 bases aligning to TRBD2. V was clipped by 10 bases and J by 4 bases; unmatched bases: 12. Germline-derived CDR1 and CDR2 are MNHGY and SAAAGT. This CDR3 contains 15 residues. The DNA of the CDR3 is TGTGCCATCATGCGGGAGGGGGGCTTCGCAGATACGCAGTATTTT. Amino acid sequence: CAIMREGGFADTQYF.

This sequence joins TRBV9 and TRBJ1-1; the D is unclear. The ends were cut back, 2 bases at V and 5 bases at J, with 10 bases in the middle. Germline V gives CDR1 SGDLS, CDR2 YYNGEE. The CDR3 is 13 amino acids. The CDR3 region is CASSVGTATEAFF. The CDR3 coding sequence is TGTGCCAGCAGCGTGGGTACGGCAACTGAAGCTTTCTTT.

This clone was seen more than once but under ten times. The V and J genes are TRBV6-8 and TRBJ1-5; possibly TRBD1 for D (6 bases). The CDR3 has 14 residues. V gave up 5 bases and J gave up 4 bases, with 12 bases separating them. CDR1 is MNHGY and CDR2 is SAAAGT in the germline V gene. The CDR3: CASSTDRINQPQHF. The CDR3 DNA is TGTGCCAGCAGTACAGACAGGATAAATCAGCCCCAGCATTTT.

This clone was seen more than once but under ten times. The chain employs TRBV6-8 and TRBJ1-1; maybe TRBD1 (5 bases). Per germline, CDR1 MNHGY and CDR2 SAAAGT. The V end was cut by 6 bases, the J end by 7 bases, with 15 bases between. The CDR3 loop spans 13 amino acids. CDR3 loop: CASSQQGRFEAFF. The CDR3 coding sequence is TGTGCCAGCAGCCAGCAGGGTCGCTTTGAAGCTTTCTTT.

This clone is judged medium-sized. The J gene is TRBJ2-5, the V gene TRBV11-3, with D maybe TRBD2 (5 bases). Per the germline V gene, CDR1 is SGHNT and CDR2 is YENEEA. There are 14 residues in the CDR3. Trimming removed 4 bases from V and 5 bases from J, with 14 bases in between. The CDR3 here is CASSSAPGKETQYF. DNA of the CDR3: TGTGCCAGCAGCTCCGCTCCGGGGAAGGAGACCCAGTACTTC.

The chain has TRBV11-3 and TRBJ2-1; D is unclear. Trimming left V 0 bases short and J 6 bases short, with 12 bases between. The CDR3 loop spans 15 amino acids. Germline-derived CDR1 and CDR2 are SGHNT and YENEEA. The CDR3 DNA is TGTGCCAGCAGCTTAGATAATGCCTTTGCCAATGAGCAGTTCTTC. The encoded protein is CASSLDNAFANEQFF.

The J gene is TRBJ2-1, the V gene TRBV11-3; weak D call: TRBD1 (6 bases). Trimming pared 4 bases from V and 10 bases from J, leaving 26 bases between. Germline V gene data show CDR1 as SGHNT and CDR2 as YENEEA. The CDR3 is made up of 17 amino acids. CDR3 residues: CASSSTPRQALTGEQFF. In nucleotides, the CDR3 is TGTGCCAGCAGCTCAACCCCTCGACAGGCACTCACGGGAGAGCAGTTCTTC.

This clone has just a few counts. The chain uses TRBV9 and TRBJ2-7; D is uncertain. The CDR3 sequence is 13 residues long. The V end lost 0 bases, the J end lost 2 bases, and 6 bases lay between the germline ends. Germline CDR1 is SGDLS and CDR2 is YYNGEE. In nucleotides, the CDR3 is TGTGCCAGCAGCGTAGGCTCAGCCTACGAGCAGTACTTC. Translating it yields CASSVGSAYEQYF.

A remark on this clone: One end of the junction does not line up with germline, which may come from a read error. The genes are TRBV6-7 and TRBJ1-2; a possible D gene is TRBD1 (6 bases). TRBV6-7 is treated as an ORF (open reading frame) with a function not yet certain. The CDR3 is 11 amino acids. CDR3 DNA: TGTGCCAGCAGGAGAAGTACAGGGTACCTCTTC. Amino acid sequence: CASRRSTGYLF.